What follows are 16 T cell receptor beta chains derived from one specimen sequenced in a study of T-cell memory formation after mild COVID-19 (dated by TCRdb to the early 2020s). To prepare the library, 5' RACE was applied. The instrument was an Illumina NovaSeq 6000. Clones were called with MiXCR by TCRdb after fastp trimmed the public reads at Q25, and only in-frame beta chains were retained. Duplicate CDR3 protein sequences are folded into a single record with the most common DNA and genes. The sample contains over 400,000 distinct CDR3 sequences, around 22% of them found a single time. In total, the top ten clones hold under 15% of the sample. The sample consisted of PBMCs or a T cell subset sorted from them (not recorded which). All receptors come from an adult woman who had mild COVID-19 (a few samples of this study predate the infection). The sample titles of this study are shuffled in the database, so cell type and time point are left out; the donor was told from shared clones.

This clonotype occurred a few times. In DNA form, the CDR3 reads TGTGCCAGCACTTCGGGGCCCCCCGGACAGGGGGACTATAGCTCCTACAATGAGCAGTTCTTC. It yields the protein CASTSGPPGQGDYSSYNEQFF. The V and J genes are TRBV6-5 and TRBJ2-1; 10 bases match TRBD1. V gave up 7 bases and J gave up 0 bases; unmatched junction bases: 21. From germline, CDR1 is MNHEY and CDR2 SVGAGI. This CDR3 has 21 residues.

This clonotype turned up a few times. The rearrangement uses TRBV2 and TRBJ2-7, with D maybe TRBD1 (6 bases). The CDR3 runs 14 residues. The ends were cut back, 7 bases at V and 9 bases at J, with 22 bases in the middle. The germline V gene encodes CDR1 SNHLY and CDR2 FYNNEI. The CDR3 loop reads CASTFTGIPWGQYF. The CDR3 DNA sequence: TGTGCCAGCACCTTCACAGGGATTCCCTGGGGGCAGTACTTC.

The gene calls are TRBV18 and TRBJ1-1, with D tentatively TRBD1 (5 bases). Deletions cut 2 bases from V and 12 bases from J, with 13 bases between. The germline gives CDR1 KGHSH, CDR2 LQKENI. The CDR3 is made up of 12 amino acids. The CDR3 reads CASSPERQFSFF. The CDR3 DNA follows: TGTGCCAGCTCACCAGAACGACAGTTTTCTTTCTTT.

This clonotype was recorded once. The chain recombines TRBV20-1 with TRBJ2-7, with 9 bases aligning to TRBD1. The V gene's germline CDR1 is DFQATT and CDR2 SNEGSKA (reference sequence). The CDR3 runs 13 residues. V was pared by 5 bases and J by 5 bases, with 7 bases of the junction left unmatched. This CDR3 is CSASLGQGNEQYF. The CDR3 bases are TGCAGTGCTTCCCTAGGACAGGGGAACGAGCAGTACTTC.

The chain links TRBV4-3 to TRBJ1-1, with TRBD1 matching over 7 bases. CDR1 is LGHNA, CDR2 YSLEER, per germline. V shed 6 bases and J 6 bases; nucleotides not matched to a gene: 13. CDR3 length equals 15 residues. CDR3 residues: CASSNPGQRIPEAFF. The CDR3 DNA sequence: TGCGCCAGCAGTAATCCGGGACAGCGGATCCCTGAAGCTTTCTTT.

V usage is TRBV10-3 and J usage is TRBJ2-7; D call uncertain. This CDR3 spans 12 amino acids. Trimming shortened V by 1 base and J by 7 bases, and 8 bases separated the two germline ends. Germline loops: CDR1 ENHRY, CDR2 SYGVKD. The CDR3 DNA reads as TGTGCCATCAGTGAGTTAGGTGAAGAGCAGTACTTC. Residues: CAISELGEEQYF.

The chain has TRBV25-1 and TRBJ1-2, with TRBD1 identical over 9 bases. Germline-derived CDR1 and CDR2 are MGHDK and SYGVNS. This CDR3 region has 12 residues. Trimming removed 2 bases from V and 9 bases from J; junction bases left unmatched: 1. In DNA form, the CDR3 reads TGTGCCAGCAGTGAAGGGACAGGGAGCTACACCTTC. Its translation: CASSEGTGSYTF.

Only a few counts were recorded for this clonotype. This sequence joins TRBV24-1 and TRBJ2-1; tentative D call: TRBD2 (5 bases). Germline assignment: CDR1 KGHDR and CDR2 SFDVKD. This CDR3 region has 15 residues. Trimming left V 0 bases short and J 10 bases short, with 15 bases between. CDR3 residues: CATSDLSGRVSEQFF. CDR3 DNA sequence: TGTGCCACCAGTGATTTGAGTGGGCGGGTCAGCGAGCAGTTCTTC.

The CDR3 spells CAWSIAGGPTDTQYF. The CDR3 region has the DNA TGTGCCTGGAGCATAGCGGGAGGGCCCACAGATACGCAGTATTTT. J is TRBJ2-3 and V is TRBV30; 11 bases map to TRBD2. The CDR3 contains 15 residues. Trimming took 3 bases from V and 2 from J; bases not matched to a gene: 4. The germline CDR1 and CDR2 sequences are GTSNPN and SVGIG (reference sequence). Filled out from reference TRBV30 and TRBJ2-3, the complete variable domain reads SQTIHQWPATLVQPVGSPLSLECTVEGTSNPNLYWYRQAAGRGLQLLFYSVGIGQISSEVPQNLSASRPQDRQFILSSKKLLLSDSGFYLCAWSIAGGPTDTQYFGPGTRLTVL.

The chain joins TRBV12-3 or TRBV12-4 to TRBJ1-2; 7 bases fit TRBD1. The V and J ends lost 6 bases and 4 bases, in that order; junction bases with no gene match: 5. This CDR3 spans 13 amino acids. The CDR3 nucleotides are TGTGCCAGCAGCAGGGACAGCCCCTATGGCTACACCTTC. It specifies CASSRDSPYGYTF.

Only a few counts were recorded for this clonotype. The V call is TRBV6-6, the J call TRBJ1-4; no reliable D call. Trimming pared 0 bases from V and 8 bases from J, leaving 16 bases between. Germline assignment: CDR1 MNHNY and CDR2 SVGAGI (reference sequence). This CDR3 contains 16 residues. The DNA of the CDR3 is TGTGCCAGCAGTTACTCCCGCGGTCCCGGAGGGGAAAAACTGTTTTTT. It specifies CASSYSRGPGGEKLFF.

The J gene is TRBJ2-7, the V gene TRBV12-3 or TRBV12-4; no reliable D call. This CDR3 contains 13 residues. Trimming removed 5 bases from V and 7 bases from J, with 15 bases in between. This CDR3 reads CASSMAPDLEQYF. In DNA, the CDR3 is TGTGCCAGCAGTATGGCCCCGGATCTGGAGCAGTACTTC.

This clonotype was picked up a small number of times. The chain employs TRBV5-6 and TRBJ2-1; D may be TRBD1 or TRBD2 (6 bases each). Germline values: CDR1 SGHDT, CDR2 YYEEEE. Trimming cost V 6 bases and J 3 bases, with 13 bases left between them. The CDR3 loop spans 14 amino acids. CDR3 amino acids: CASTLGGHYNEQFF. CDR3 bases: TGTGCCAGCACACTGGGGGGACACTACAATGAGCAGTTCTTC.

This clonotype appeared a few times. This rearrangement joins TRBV29-1 to TRBJ1-2; perhaps TRBD1 as D (5 bases). The CDR3 contains 15 residues. The V gene's germline CDR1 is SQVTM and CDR2 ANQGSEA. With 7 bases removed from V and 5 bases from J, the gap between germline ends came to 23 bases. CDR3 amino acids: CSAKRSGPRVYGYTF. Written as DNA, the CDR3 is TGCAGCGCAAAACGTTCGGGACCGCGGGTGTATGGCTACACCTTC.

This clonotype turned up a few times. The V and J genes are TRBV12-3 or TRBV12-4 and TRBJ2-5; D might be TRBD1 or TRBD2, each matching 5 bases. The CDR3 spans 16 residues. V lost 1 base and J 2 bases, leaving 14 bases between the germline ends. CDR3 DNA sequence: TGTGCCAGCAGTTTAGGACTGAGGGGAGAACAAGAGACCCAGTACTTC. Translating it yields CASSLGLRGEQETQYF.

This chain connects TRBV7-9 to TRBJ1-2; D is unclear. V was shortened by 3 bases and J by 10 bases, with 9 bases between the two germline ends. This CDR3 is 11 amino acids long. Germline CDR1 reads SEHNR; CDR2 reads FQNEAQ (reference sequence). CDR3 region: CASSFITDYTF. The CDR3 nucleotides read TGTGCCAGCAGCTTTATCACTGACTACACCTTC. Full variable domain (remainder filled in from reference TRBV7-9 and TRBJ1-2): DTGVSQNPRHKITKRGQNVTFRCDPISEHNRLYWYRQTLGQGPEFLTYFQNEAQLEKSRLLSDRFSAERPKGSFSTLEIQRTEQGDSAMYLCASSFITDYTFGSGTRLTVV.